This T cell receptor beta chain was recorded in a study of T cells after yellow fever vaccination. Study in general: With SMART-Seq v4 Ultra Low Input, the fractions containing low cell numbers were prepared.

This clonotype was counted a single time. Its target is not known. General study findings and limits: Post-booster samples contained most primary-vaccination clones (around 96% CD4, almost 90% CD8). Abundant clonotypes from the bulk population could have been carried over as contaminants into FACS-sorted repertoires.

It was through 5'RACE template switching that TCR cDNA was made, with a universal primer site and UMIs added. TCRdb ran MiXCR on the 5' RACE reads and lists one entry per CDR3 protein. The sample carries 450,000 to 600,000 distinct CDR3 sequences, about 13% recorded once. This specimen was PBMCs, taken on the day of the yellow fever booster vaccination. The TCR comes from a man under 40 who received the YFV17D yellow fever vaccine.

This CDR3 is CASSTTHAKTYEQYF. The CDR3 region has the DNA TGTGCCAGCAGCACTACGCATGCCAAGACCTACGAGCAGTACTTC. The chain carries TRBV27 and TRBJ2-7; D gene ambiguous. V lost 6 bases and J lost 2, with 17 bases in between. The CDR3 runs 15 residues. Looked up from germline, CDR1 is MNHEY and CDR2 is SMNVEV (reference sequence).